The sequence of this TCR beta chain was determined in a study of cytomegalovirus exposure and HLA in healthy donors. Background on the study: HLA-typed donors were the source of roughly 80 million unique TCRs held in an early data release. General study results and limits: Many donors shared some public TCRs, even though most TCR sequences were rare. Later analysis demonstrated an association between a missense DCLRE1C variant and TCR beta V- and J-gene trimming.

On this clone itself: The antigen is undetermined.

CDR3 length: 13 amino acids. The germline V gene encodes CDR1 SGHDT and CDR2 YYEEEE. The V end was cut by 2 bases, the J end by 9 bases, with 9 bases between. 13 Jbeta primers and 60 Vbeta primers were used for the PCR. Sequenced by immunoSEQ multiplex PCR; TCRdb stores in-frame clones only, minus some. In the table there are over 100,000 clones, around 80% of which are singletons. The sequenced material came from PBMCs. This chain connects TRBV5-6 to TRBJ1-6; possibly TRBD1 for D (5 bases). The receptor's source is a man aged 25 to 45 in good health and CMV-seropositive. The DNA for the CDR3 is TGTGCCAGCAGCTTTGGGGGGAGTTCACCCCTCCACTTT. Translation: CASSFGGSSPLHF.